The 11 T cell receptor beta chains below come from one sample, sequenced in a study of blood T cell repertoires in COVID-19. Profiling relied on immunoSEQ multiplex PCR, and the TCRdb table lists in-frame clones only, not all of them. The sample comprises under 300,000 clones, 88% of which are singletons, and less than 3% rests with the top ten. Sequenced sample: PBMCs or T cells enriched from blood (not recorded which). These receptors were obtained from a woman in her forties or fifties who had recovered from COVID-19.

This chain joins TRBV2 and TRBJ2-7; TRBD1 might be the D (6 bases). Germline V CDR1 and CDR2: SNHLY, FYNNEI. The V end was cut by 5 bases, the J end by 4 bases, with 15 bases between. The CDR3 has 14 residues. The CDR3 reads CASSRARGQYEQYF. Here the CDR3 DNA reads TGTGCCAGCAGTAGGGCTCGGGGACAATACGAGCAGTACTTC.

As to this clone: Mismatch with germline at one junction end may stem from a read error. The chain has TRBV24-1 and TRBJ1-5; D possibly corresponds to TRBD1 (6 bases). The CDR3 runs to 14 residues. Per germline, CDR1 KGHDR and CDR2 SFDVKD. In nucleotides, the CDR3 is TGTGCCACCGGTGAACAGGGAAGCAATCAGCCCCAGCATTTT. Translating it yields CATGEQGSNQPQHF.

This chain connects TRBV27 to TRBJ2-7; 9 bases are a match to TRBD1. This CDR3 comprises 17 residues. Trimming at V came to 6 bases and at J to 5 bases, leaving 17 bases not matched to a gene. The germline CDR1 and CDR2 sequences are MNHEY and SMNVEV (reference sequence). CDR3 in DNA: TGTGCCAGCAGGCGGACCATATCCGGGACAGGGACCCACGAGCAGTACTTC. Translated, it gives CASRRTISGTGTHEQYF.

The gene calls are TRBV29-1 and TRBJ2-3; D perhaps matches TRBD2 (6 bases). Trimming cost V 3 bases and J 2 bases, with 15 bases left between them. The germline V gene encodes CDR1 SQVTM and CDR2 ANQGSEA. The CDR3 sequence is 15 residues long. CDR3 in amino acids: CSVEVVAENTDTQYF. The CDR3 DNA follows: TGCAGCGTTGAGGTGGTAGCGGAGAACACAGATACGCAGTATTTT.

The chain uses TRBV11-2 and TRBJ2-7, with D tentatively TRBD2 (7 bases). The CDR3 runs 17 residues. CDR1 is SGHAT, CDR2 FQNNGV, per germline. V dropped 4 bases and J dropped 0 bases, with 19 bases sitting between them. The DNA of the CDR3 is TGTGCCAGCAGCTCTCCGGGGGCGGGAGCCCGCTCCTACGAGCAGTACTTC. Protein sequence: CASSSPGAGARSYEQYF.

Concerning this clone: A read error may account for a junction end that differs from germline. This chain links TRBV4-2 with TRBJ2-7; D may be TRBD2 (5 bases). There are 15 residues in the CDR3. Looked up from germline, CDR1 is LGHNA and CDR2 is YNFKEQ. The DNA for the CDR3 is TGTGCCAGCAGCGAAGAGAGGGCGGTCCCCTACGAGCAGTACTTC. This encodes CASSEERAVPYEQYF.

This clone came up once. As DNA, the CDR3 is TGTGCCAGCAGTCTCGCCTATAGCAATCAGCCCCAGCATTTT. This encodes CASSLAYSNQPQHF. This chain uses TRBV28 with TRBJ1-5; no clear D. Trimming pared 5 bases from V and 0 bases from J, leaving 8 bases between. The CDR3 is 14 residues long. Germline V gives CDR1 MDHEN, CDR2 SYDVKM.

This chain uses TRBV2 with TRBJ2-7; possible D gene TRBD2, 6 bases. Trimming left V 5 bases short and J 5 bases short, with 19 bases between. Germline V lookup: CDR1 SNHLY, CDR2 FYNNEI. The CDR3 is 15 residues long. The CDR3 sequence is CASSNPAGRRDEQYF. The CDR3 DNA reads as TGTGCCAGCAGTAACCCCGCAGGTAGGAGGGACGAGCAGTACTTC. The variable domain in full, with the rest retrieved from reference TRBV2 and TRBJ2-7, is EPEVTQTPSHQVTQMGQEVILRCVPISNHLYFYWYRQILGQKVEFLVSFYNNEISEKSEIFDDQFSVERPDGSNFTLKIRSTKLEDSAMYFCASSNPAGRRDEQYFGPGTRLTVT.

This chain links TRBV11-2 with TRBJ2-7; the match to TRBD1 covers 7 bases. The CDR3 is 14 residues long. In germline, CDR1 is SGHAT, CDR2 FQNNGV. Trimming removed 1 base from V and 2 bases from J; junction bases left unmatched: 2. For the CDR3, the DNA is TGTGCCAGCAGCTTAGCTGGGACAGCCTACGAGCAGTACTTC. Amino acids: CASSLAGTAYEQYF.

The chain couples TRBV29-1 to TRBJ2-7; D might be TRBD1 (5 bases). Germline CDR1 reads SQVTM; CDR2 reads ANQGSEA. The CDR3 has 13 residues. V was clipped by 3 bases and J by 7 bases, with 16 bases between them. The DNA of the CDR3 is TGCAGCGTTGAGGACAAGTCCCTTAGGGAGCAGTACTTC. Encoded protein: CSVEDKSLREQYF.

The V and J genes are TRBV9 and TRBJ2-3; 11 nucleotides agree with TRBD2. The CDR3 is 18 amino acids. V lost 0 bases to trimming and J lost 4 bases; unmatched junction nucleotides: 10. Germline CDR1 SGDLS, CDR2 YYNGEE. The CDR3 loop is CASSVGLAGGSFSDTQYF. Written as DNA, the CDR3 is TGTGCCAGCAGCGTAGGGCTAGCGGGAGGATCGTTTTCAGATACGCAGTATTTT. Variable domain in full (rest from reference TRBV9 and TRBJ2-3): DSGVTQTPKHLITATGQRVTLRCSPRSGDLSVYWYQQSLDQGLQFLIQYYNGEERAKGNILERFSAQQFPDLHSELNLSSLELGDSALYFCASSVGLAGGSFSDTQYFGPGTRLTVL.